The 9 T cell receptor beta chains below were found in one sample sequenced in a study of cytomegalovirus exposure and HLA in healthy donors. PCR amplification relied on 60 Vbeta primers (plus 13 Jbeta primers). TCRdb keeps only in-frame clones here, not all; method: immunoSEQ multiplex PCR. The sample carries about 140,000 clones, 70% to 80% recorded once. Material for sequencing was PBMCs. The receptors derive from a woman between 50 and 59 years old in good health and CMV-seropositive.

CDR3 bases: TGTGCCAGCAGTTTAATGAGCGGGGGCCTCGGCGAGCAGTACTTC. This codes for CASSLMSGGLGEQYF. The chain recombines TRBV28 with TRBJ2-7; TRBD2 aligns across 8 bases. There are 15 residues in the CDR3. CDR1 and CDR2 (germline): MDHEN, SYDVKM. V was pared by 2 bases and J by 6 bases, with 9 bases of the junction left unmatched.

V is TRBV10-3 and J is TRBJ1-3, with D possibly matching TRBD1 (6 bases). Trimming shortened V by 2 bases and J by 4 bases, and 9 bases separated the two germline ends. The CDR3 spans 14 residues. Germline V gives CDR1 ENHRY, CDR2 SYGVKD. The CDR3 region has the DNA TGTGCCATCAGTGAGCCGGGACAAGGAAACACCATATATTTT. It is translated as CAISEPGQGNTIYF.

The rearrangement uses TRBV28 and TRBJ1-6, with 7 bases identical to TRBD1. The CDR3 length is 16 residues. V trimming: 3 bases; J trimming: 1 base; junction bases outside the gene matches: 3. Germline values: CDR1 MDHEN, CDR2 SYDVKM. CDR3 sequence reads: CASSFQTGSYNSPLHF. The CDR3 region has the DNA TGTGCCAGCAGTTTTCAGACAGGGTCCTATAATTCACCCCTCCACTTT.

This clone was detected only a few times. The chain employs TRBV5-4 and TRBJ2-5; D is undetermined. Between the trimmed V and J ends, which lost 0 bases and 3 bases, there was a span of 6 bases. The CDR3 loop spans 13 amino acids. Germline V CDR1 and CDR2: SGHNT, YYREEE (reference sequence). CDR3 protein: CASSLGVKETQYF. CDR3 bases: TGTGCCAGCAGCTTGGGAGTAAAAGAGACCCAGTACTTC.

The chain joins TRBV19 to TRBJ1-1; D is unresolved. The CDR3 covers 13 residues. In germline, CDR1 is LNHDA, CDR2 SQIVND (reference sequence). V lost 5 bases, J lost 0 bases, and 7 bases lay in between. CDR3 coding DNA: TGTGCCAGTAGTGGCGGCATGAACACTGAAGCTTTCTTT. Protein: CASSGGMNTEAFF.

In its sample, this clone was seen a few times. The chain uses TRBV30 and TRBJ1-5; no definite D call. The CDR3 is 16 residues long. Trimming pared 2 bases from V and 0 bases from J, leaving 14 bases between. Germline loops: CDR1 GTSNPN, CDR2 SVGIG (reference sequence). The CDR3 is CAWSWGERGSNQPQHF. The DNA for the CDR3 is TGTGCCTGGAGTTGGGGTGAGCGGGGTAGCAATCAGCCCCAGCATTTT. Supplemented by reference TRBV30 and TRBJ1-5, the full variable domain reads SQTIHQWPATLVQPVGSPLSLECTVEGTSNPNLYWYRQAAGRGLQLLFYSVGIGQISSEVPQNLSASRPQDRQFILSSKKLLLSDSGFYLCAWSWGERGSNQPQHFGDGTRLSIL.

The rearrangement joins TRBV11-2 to TRBJ2-2; 7 bases agree with TRBD1. With V trimmed by 5 bases and J by 1 base, 4 bases remained unmatched. There are 15 residues in the CDR3. CDR1 is SGHAT, CDR2 FQNNGV, per germline. The CDR3 reads CASSLGDRNTGELFF. CDR3 in DNA: TGTGCCAGCAGCCTCGGGGACAGGAACACCGGGGAGCTGTTTTTT.

The chain is built from TRBV6-1 and TRBJ2-2, with D unresolved. The germline gives CDR1 MNHNS, CDR2 SASEGT. The CDR3 spans 15 residues. Trimming took 6 bases from V and 5 from J, leaving 16 bases between them. CDR3: CASSFELQETGELFF. CDR3 nucleotides: TGTGCCAGCAGCTTTGAACTCCAAGAGACCGGGGAGCTGTTTTTT.

This clone was recorded once. The chain employs TRBV7-9 and TRBJ2-7; 7 bases line up with TRBD1. The trim removed 5 bases at V and 6 bases at J, leaving 10 bases unmatched. The CDR3 spans 14 residues. Germline values: CDR1 SEHNR, CDR2 FQNEAQ (reference sequence). CDR3 residues: CASSQQQGSREQYF. For the CDR3, the DNA is TGTGCCAGCAGCCAACAACAGGGGTCGCGCGAGCAGTACTTC.